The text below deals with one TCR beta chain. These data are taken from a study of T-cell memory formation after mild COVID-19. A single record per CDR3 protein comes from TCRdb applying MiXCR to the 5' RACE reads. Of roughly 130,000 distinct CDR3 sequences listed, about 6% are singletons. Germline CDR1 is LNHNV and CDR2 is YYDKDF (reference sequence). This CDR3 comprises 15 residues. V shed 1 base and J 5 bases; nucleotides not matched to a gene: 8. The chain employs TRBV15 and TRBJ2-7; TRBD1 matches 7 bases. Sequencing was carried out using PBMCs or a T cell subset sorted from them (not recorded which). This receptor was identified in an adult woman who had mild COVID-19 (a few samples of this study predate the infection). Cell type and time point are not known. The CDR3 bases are TGTGCCACCAGCAGAGCTCCGACAGGGCGGAACGAGCAGTACTTC. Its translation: CATSRAPTGRNEQYF.